This TCR beta chain comes out of a study of beta chain features in type 1 diabetes. Findings of the study overall: Type 1 diabetes patients had moderately but significantly shorter TCRB CDR3s in all four CD4+ subsets.

Germline lookup yields CDR1 SGHRS and CDR2 YFSETQ. The CDR3 totals 15 residues. The junction had 7 bases not matched to a gene; V was cut back by 6 bases and J by 0 bases. Based on CD45RO/CCR7/CD25/CD127/CD95/CD27, CD4+ regulatory, stem cell-like memory, naive and central memory cells were sorted. All sorted populations exceeded 95% purity. The isolated RNA, all of it, was reverse transcribed, so expressed TCRB transcripts were what got sequenced. The protocol was immunoSEQ multiplex PCR, while the TCRdb copy is restricted to in-frame clones and leaves out a portion. The table includes 200,000 to 250,000 clones, 9.5% to 13% detected once. A note on this clone: Its antigen is not identified.

The chain recombines TRBV5-1 with TRBJ2-3; 7 bases are shared with TRBD2. The receptor's source is a man aged 18 to 30 in good health. Sequencing used central memory CD4+ T cells from blood. CDR3 region: CASTLADISTDTQYF. CDR3 bases: TGCGCCAGCACCCTAGCGGATATTAGCACAGATACGCAGTATTTT.